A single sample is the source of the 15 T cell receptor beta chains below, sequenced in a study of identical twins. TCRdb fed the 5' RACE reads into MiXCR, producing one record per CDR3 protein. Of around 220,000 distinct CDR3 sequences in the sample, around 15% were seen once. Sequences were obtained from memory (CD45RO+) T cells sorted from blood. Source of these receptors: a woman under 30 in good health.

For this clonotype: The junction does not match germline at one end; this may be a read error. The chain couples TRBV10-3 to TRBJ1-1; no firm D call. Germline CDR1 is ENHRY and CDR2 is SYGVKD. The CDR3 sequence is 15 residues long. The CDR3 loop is CAISEVRSRGTEVFF. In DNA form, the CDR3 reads TGTGCCATCAGTGAAGTAAGGAGTCGGGGAACTGAAGTTTTCTTT.

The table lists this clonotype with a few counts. The CDR3 bases are TGTGCCAGCAGTGAGTCCCGTGTAGGCGGGGAGCTGTTTTTT. As protein: CASSESRVGGELFF. The chain recombines TRBV2 with TRBJ2-2; D gene unclear. V lost 3 bases and J 7 bases, leaving 12 bases between the germline ends. This CDR3 has 14 amino acids. Germline CDR1 SNHLY, CDR2 FYNNEI. The full variable domain, its missing parts supplied by reference TRBV2 and TRBJ2-2, is EPEVTQTPSHQVTQMGQEVILRCVPISNHLYFYWYRQILGQKVEFLVSFYNNEISEKSEIFDDQFSVERPDGSNFTLKIRSTKLEDSAMYFCASSESRVGGELFFGEGSRLTVL.

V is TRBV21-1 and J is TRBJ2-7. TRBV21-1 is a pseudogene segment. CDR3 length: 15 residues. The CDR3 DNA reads TGTGCCAGCAGTGTGCCTGCCCATACCTACTACGAGCAGTGCTTC. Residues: CASSVPAHTYYEQCF.

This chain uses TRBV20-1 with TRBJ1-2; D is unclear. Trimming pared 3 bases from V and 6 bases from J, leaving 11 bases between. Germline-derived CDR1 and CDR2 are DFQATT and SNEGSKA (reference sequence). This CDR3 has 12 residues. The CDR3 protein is CSARVRVDGYTF. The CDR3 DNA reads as TGCAGTGCTAGGGTGAGGGTTGATGGCTACACCTTC.

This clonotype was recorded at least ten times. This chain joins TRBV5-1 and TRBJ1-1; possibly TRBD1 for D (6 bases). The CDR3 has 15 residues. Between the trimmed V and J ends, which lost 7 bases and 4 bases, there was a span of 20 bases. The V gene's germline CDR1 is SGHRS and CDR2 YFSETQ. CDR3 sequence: CASVAGGGMGTEAFF. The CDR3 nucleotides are TGCGCCAGCGTCGCGGGTGGGGGCATGGGCACTGAAGCTTTCTTT.

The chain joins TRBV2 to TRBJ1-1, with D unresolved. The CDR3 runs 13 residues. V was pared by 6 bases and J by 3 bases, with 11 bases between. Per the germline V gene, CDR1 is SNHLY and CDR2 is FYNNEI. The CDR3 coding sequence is TGTGCCAGCAGACGCCTTCGGTACACTGAAGCTTTCTTT. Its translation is CASRRLRYTEAFF.

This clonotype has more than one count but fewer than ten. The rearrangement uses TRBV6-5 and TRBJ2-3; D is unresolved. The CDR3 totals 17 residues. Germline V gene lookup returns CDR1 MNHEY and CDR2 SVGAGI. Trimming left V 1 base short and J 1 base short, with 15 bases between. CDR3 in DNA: TGTGCCAGCAGTTACTTTATTGGCAGTCGTGGCACAGATACGCAGTATTTT. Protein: CASSYFIGSRGTDTQYF.

This CDR3 reads CASRRERGWGEQFF. The CDR3 region has the DNA TGTGCCAGCAGGCGGGAGAGGGGGTGGGGTGAGCAGTTCTTC. The chain combines TRBV25-1 with TRBJ2-1, with a possible D match to TRBD2 (7 bases). CDR3 size: 14 residues. From germline, CDR1 is MGHDK and CDR2 SYGVNS. V lost 6 bases, J lost 9 bases, and 18 bases lay in between.

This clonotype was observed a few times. CDR3 sequence reads: CASSSTSDSYEQYF. CDR3 in DNA: TGCGCCAGCAGCTCCACCTCTGACAGCTACGAGCAGTACTTC. The chain is built from TRBV5-1 and TRBJ2-7, with TRBD1 as a possible D gene (5 bases). V lost 3 bases, J lost 3 bases, and 13 bases lay in between. CDR1 and CDR2 (germline): SGHRS, YFSETQ. The CDR3 is made up of 14 amino acids.

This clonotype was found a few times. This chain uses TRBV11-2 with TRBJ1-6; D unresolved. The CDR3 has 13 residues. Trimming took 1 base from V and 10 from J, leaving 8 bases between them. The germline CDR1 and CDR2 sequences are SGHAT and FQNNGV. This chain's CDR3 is CASSLGPRSPLHF. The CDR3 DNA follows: TGTGCCAGCAGCTTAGGTCCGAGGTCACCCCTCCACTTT.

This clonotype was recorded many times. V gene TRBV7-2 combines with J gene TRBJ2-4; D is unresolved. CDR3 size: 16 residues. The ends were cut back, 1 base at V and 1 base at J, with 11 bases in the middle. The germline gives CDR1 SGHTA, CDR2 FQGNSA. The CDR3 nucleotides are TGTGCCAGCAGCTTAGGTGGGTCGAAGGCCAAAAACATTCAGTACTTC. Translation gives CASSLGGSKAKNIQYF.

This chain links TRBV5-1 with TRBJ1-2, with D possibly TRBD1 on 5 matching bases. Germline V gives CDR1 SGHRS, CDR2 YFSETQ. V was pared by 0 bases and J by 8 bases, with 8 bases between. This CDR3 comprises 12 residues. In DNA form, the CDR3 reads TGCGCCAGCAGCTTGGTGGGGCAAGGCTACACCTTC. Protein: CASSLVGQGYTF.

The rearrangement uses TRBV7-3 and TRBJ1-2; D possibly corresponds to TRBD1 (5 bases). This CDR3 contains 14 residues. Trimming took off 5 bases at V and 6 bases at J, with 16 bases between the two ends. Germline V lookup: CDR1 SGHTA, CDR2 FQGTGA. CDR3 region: CASSPLGGTDGYTF. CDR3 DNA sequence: TGTGCCAGCAGCCCTCTCGGGGGAACGGATGGCTACACCTTC.

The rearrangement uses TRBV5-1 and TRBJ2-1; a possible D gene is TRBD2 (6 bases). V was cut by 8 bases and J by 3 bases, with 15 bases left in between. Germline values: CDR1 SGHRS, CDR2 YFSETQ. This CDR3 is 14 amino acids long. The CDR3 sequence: CARRTGGIYNEQFF. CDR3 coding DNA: TGCGCCAGGAGGACGGGCGGGATCTACAATGAGCAGTTCTTC.

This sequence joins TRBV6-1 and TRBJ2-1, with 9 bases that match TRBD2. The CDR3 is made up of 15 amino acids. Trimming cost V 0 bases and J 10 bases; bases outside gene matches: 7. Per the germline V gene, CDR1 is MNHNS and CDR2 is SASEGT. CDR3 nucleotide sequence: TGTGCCAGCAGTGAAGCGCGGGCGGGGGGGTTAGAGCAGTTCTTC. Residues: CASSEARAGGLEQFF.